This T cell receptor beta chain was found in a study of blood T cell repertoires in COVID-19 (dated by TCRdb to 2018 to 2021). With regard to the full study: Samples covering the acute and convalescent phases of COVID-19 were provided by collaborators in the United States, Italy and Spain. The prospective study material was composed of cDNA or gDNA derived from T cells, B-cell-depleted T cells, or PBMCs. Deeply sampled blood TCRbeta repertoires from subjects exposed to, actively infected with, or recovered from COVID-19 were included in the dataset. The repertoires were released in a freely available public database meant as a resource for research on the immune response to SARS-CoV-2. Samples were obtained from the ongoing ImmuneRACE study (first 160 participants) and from over a thousand subjects provided by 6 global collaborators. A de-identified subject ID, COVID-19 status, age in years and sex were almost always included in the sample metadata. Where available, HLA class I and class II types were taken from metadata supplied by the sample provider and were not determined by assay-based typing.

At one collaborating source in Seattle, patients were enrolled during active infection and were followed longitudinally through the course of disease. The collaborating institutions used their own protocols to collect whole blood in K2EDTA tubes. For TCRbeta analysis, collaborators shipped samples as frozen whole blood, isolated PBMCs, or DNA extracted from either of those sample types. Paper-wide results and their limitations: Clinical and demographic metadata were provided uncurated, with the amount varying by source and participant.

The germline V gene gives CDR1 as MNHEY and CDR2 as SVGAGI. Relative to germline, V is 3 bases shorter and J is 6 bases shorter, with 9 bases between their ends. Spanning cysteine to phenylalanine, the CDR3 consists of 14 amino acids. This entry keeps only the CDR3 DNA: 42 bases, framed from base 1. With respect to this clone: The clone's antigen remains unknown. Within one base of it there is no much larger clone, and no base qualities were kept.

The immunoSEQ Assay, a bias-controlled multiplex PCR, was used to amplify TCRbeta CDR3 regions from genomic DNA. Regarding the original processing steps: The number of nucleated cells in each sample was estimated by amplification of reference gene primers within the assay. Sequence reads were collapsed and filtered to measure the absolute abundance of every unique TCRbeta CDR3 rearrangement. Productive Simpson clonality was computed per sample as the square root of Simpson's diversity index over productive rearrangements. TCRdb stores this immuneACCESS table with in-frame sequences only. Part of the clones is absent; in the studies checked, under half of the shortfall reflects unresolved V genes, and no reason is known for the rest. V and J calls and clone size follow that table, whereas D and trimming were derived from the DNA. The sample records roughly 100,000 clones, more than 90% of which are singletons. Approximately 2% of the sample is held by the ten biggest clonotypes.

The V and J genes are TRBV6-5 and TRBJ1-6; a confident D gene designation cannot be given. Material for sequencing was peripheral blood. This clonotype was obtained from a woman in her forties or fifties with COVID-19, enrolled during active disease. The DNA reads as follows: TGTGCCAGCAGTTATTGGCAGTTTAATTCACCCCTCCACTTT. This sequence encodes CASSYWQFNSPLHF.